This record concerns one TCR beta chain sequence. Its antigen is not yet known. Base qualities are missing; no much larger clone stands one base away. The junction shows trimming of 3 bases on V and 8 bases on J, and the gene matches do not reach 10 bases of it. The germline V gene gives CDR1 as KGHSH and CDR2 as LQKENI. The CDR3 starts with the cysteine, ends with the phenylalanine, and has 16 residues. CDR3 DNA is the only sequence kept; it has 48 bases, read in frame from the first base. Following the manufacturer's instructions, TCR beta CDR3 regions were amplified by multiplex PCR with the immunoSEQ immune profiling system. Sequencing was performed on an Illumina NextSeq system. On the authors' methods: Sequence data were processed on the immunoSEQ Analyzer platform, and clonality was calculated as the square root of Simpson's index of productive rearrangements. Jensen-Shannon distance served as the measure of similarity in V and J usage, while OLGA was used to compute CDR3 generation probabilities. The immuneACCESS database (August 2020) and VDJdb (December 2020) were searched for shared CDR3 sequences. Not all clones reach the TCRdb copy of this immuneACCESS table, which keeps in-frame sequences only. Checked studies attribute under half of the gap to unresolved V genes and leave the rest unexplained. That table gives V, J and clone size, and the DNA gave D and trimming. The sample includes tens of thousands of clones, with roughly 97% observed a single time. The ten largest clonotypes hold 0.15% to 0.2% of the sample.

This entry belongs to a study of monozygotic twins with cystic fibrosis listed by TCRdb under 2021. At the level of the whole study: Barcoded libraries were prepared with about 15 PCR cycles from three micrograms of fragmented DNA. Data for three of the twin pairs had already been reported earlier in a different context. The cohort included ten female and six male twin pairs, mostly children and adolescents, aged about 2.0 to 36.4 years with a median of 9.1 years. To gauge how much genetics shapes V and J gene usage, the researchers compared TCR beta repertoires both within and across 16 monozygotic twin pairs who have cystic fibrosis. On the day blood was drawn, the twins' weight-for-height and FEVPerc (FEV1 disease centile) were ranked against those of the roughly 1,100 cohort participants. Summary of the overall study and its limitations: Simpson clonality tended to be low (median roughly 0.0098), which suggests a naive-dominated repertoire, although clonality was higher in the most severely affected patients. In 13 of 16 pairs, V gene usage most closely resembled the co-twin's, and the same held for J usage in 8 of 16 pairs, a pattern suggesting genetic constraints. Significantly higher nucleotide-identical clonotype sharing was observed within monozygotic CF twin pairs than between unrelated CF individuals (P = 0.000026, Mann-Whitney). No association turned up between shared CDR3 numbers and age, concordance or disease severity, and the cohort was small.

The twin pairs came from the European Cystic Fibrosis Twin and Sibling Study Cohort, which recruited patients from over a hundred CF clinics across 14 European countries. Zygosity and CFTR genotype were verified in-house, with zygosity tested by multiplex PCR of nine short tandem repeat loci. Each twin gave a peripheral blood sample, and clinical parameters were documented on that same day of blood sampling. Phenol/chloroform extraction was used to isolate genomic DNA from peripheral blood cells, and the DNA was then kept in TE buffer at 4 degrees C. The TCR was taken from a girl under 10 years old with cystic fibrosis. The chain was built from TRBV18 and TRBJ2-7; 13 nucleotides in the junction match TRBD2. Sequenced input: blood. The nucleotide sequence reads TGTGCCAGCTCACCGCTCGGACTAGCGGGAGTACCCCAGCAGTACTTC. This encodes CASSPLGLAGVPQQYF.